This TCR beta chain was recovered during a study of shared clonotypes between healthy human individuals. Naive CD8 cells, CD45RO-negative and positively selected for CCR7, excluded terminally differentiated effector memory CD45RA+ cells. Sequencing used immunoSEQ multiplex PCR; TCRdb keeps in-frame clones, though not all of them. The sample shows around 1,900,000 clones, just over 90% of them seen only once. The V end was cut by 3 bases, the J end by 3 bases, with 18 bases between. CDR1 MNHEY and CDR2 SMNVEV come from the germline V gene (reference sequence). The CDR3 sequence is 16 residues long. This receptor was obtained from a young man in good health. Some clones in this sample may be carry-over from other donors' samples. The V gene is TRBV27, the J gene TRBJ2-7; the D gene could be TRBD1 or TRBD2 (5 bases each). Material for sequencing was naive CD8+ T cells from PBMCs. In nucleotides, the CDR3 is TGTGCCAGCAGTTTCGGGGCAGGGAATGTAGACTACGAGCAGTACTTC. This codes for CASSFGAGNVDYEQYF.